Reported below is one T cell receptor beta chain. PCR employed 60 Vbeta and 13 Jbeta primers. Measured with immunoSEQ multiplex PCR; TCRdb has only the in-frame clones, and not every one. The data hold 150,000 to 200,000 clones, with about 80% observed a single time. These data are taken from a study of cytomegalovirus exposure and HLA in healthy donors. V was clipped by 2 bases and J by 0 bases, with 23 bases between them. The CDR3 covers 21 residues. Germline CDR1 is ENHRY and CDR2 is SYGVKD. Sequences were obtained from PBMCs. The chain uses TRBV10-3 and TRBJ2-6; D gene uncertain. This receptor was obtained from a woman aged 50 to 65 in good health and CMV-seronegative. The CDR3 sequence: CAISEGRRGLLPNSGANVLTF. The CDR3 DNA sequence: TGTGCCATCAGTGAGGGCCGACGAGGTCTACTCCCCAACTCTGGGGCCAACGTCCTGACTTTC.